This T cell receptor beta chain was documented in a study of blood T cell repertoires in COVID-19. Overall study: From T cells, B-cell-depleted T cells, or PBMCs came the material, which was cDNA or gDNA.

Losses at the gene ends were 2 bases for V and 7 bases for J; bases not matched to a gene: 4. CDR1 and CDR2 (germline): MNHEY, SVGAGI. CDR3 length: 15 residues. Enrolled through a virtual design, the participants were between roughly 18 and 90 years of age and came from about two dozen US areas. Cohort placement rested on clinical history that participants reported themselves. Per the original data handling: Estimation of nucleated cell counts was performed using reference gene primer amplification. Method: immunoSEQ multiplex PCR; TCRdb's copy keeps in-frame clones and lacks some. V and J calls and clone size come straight from that table; D and trimming were deduced from the DNA. The sample includes about 180,000 clones, 81% seen only once; the top ten take about 6%.

The receptor was isolated from a woman in her 40s with acute COVID-19. The genes are TRBV6-5 and TRBJ1-4, with 10 nucleotides matching TRBD1. Material for sequencing was PBMCs or T cells enriched from blood (not recorded which). CDR3 protein: CASSYQTGGIEKLFF. CDR3 nucleotides: TGTGCCAGCAGTTACCAGACAGGGGGCATTGAAAAACTGTTTTTT.